This is a list of T cell receptor beta chains from one sample in a study of cytomegalovirus exposure and HLA in healthy donors. Only in-frame clones appear in the TCRdb table, and some are missing; sequencing was by immunoSEQ multiplex PCR. The sample records more than 140,000 clones, around nine tenths being singletons. The sample was PBMCs. The receptors here all came from a woman aged 18-30 years in good health and CMV-seropositive. Each CDR3 is given with its conserved first and last residue. Fields, in order: CDR3 protein, CDR3 DNA, J gene, D gene, V gene, clone size. D genes are given only for firm matches. Some rows mark clone size as missing; the rest say once, few, many or name a class of expanded clone.

CDR3 protein: CATSRDWTSGSSYNEQFF
CDR3 DNA: TGTGCCACCAGCAGAGATTGGACTAGCGGGAGCTCCTACAATGAGCAGTTCTTC
J gene: TRBJ2-1
D gene: TRBD2
V gene: TRBV15
clone size: NA

CDR3 protein: CATSKGQGRYGYTF
CDR3 DNA: TGTGCCACCAGCAAGGGACAGGGGAGGTATGGCTACACCTTC
J gene: TRBJ1-2
D gene: TRBD1
V gene: TRBV15
clone size: few

CDR3 protein: CAWTRVFGNTIYF
CDR3 DNA: TGTGCCTGGACCCGTGTATTTGGAAACACCATATATTTT
J gene: TRBJ1-3
D gene: NA
V gene: TRBV30
clone size: NA

CDR3 protein: CASSLSGSSGANVLTF
CDR3 DNA: TGTGCCAGCAGTTTGTCGGGTAGCTCTGGGGCCAACGTCCTGACTTTC
J gene: TRBJ2-6
D gene: NA
V gene: TRBV28
clone size: NA

CDR3 protein: CSARGGGTQYF
CDR3 DNA: TGCAGTGCTAGAGGGGGGGGTACGCAGTATTTT
J gene: TRBJ2-3
D gene: TRBD2
V gene: TRBV20-1
clone size: NA

CDR3 protein: CASSLYMGRNYGYTF
CDR3 DNA: TGTGCCAGCAGTTTATATATGGGCAGGAACTATGGCTACACCTTC
J gene: TRBJ1-2
D gene: NA
V gene: TRBV27
clone size: NA

CDR3 protein: CASSSDRGTEAFF
CDR3 DNA: TGTGCCAGCAGTTCCGACAGGGGAACTGAAGCTTTCTTT
J gene: TRBJ1-1
D gene: TRBD1
V gene: TRBV6-1
clone size: few

CDR3 protein: CASSEGTGGRLNTEAFF
CDR3 DNA: TGCGCCAGCAGCGAGGGGACAGGGGGGAGACTGAACACTGAAGCTTTCTTT
J gene: TRBJ1-1
D gene: TRBD1
V gene: TRBV5-1
clone size: NA

CDR3 protein: CSARTSGTDTQYF
CDR3 DNA: TGCAGCGCTAGGACTAGCGGCACAGATACGCAGTATTTT
J gene: TRBJ2-3
D gene: TRBD2
V gene: TRBV29-1
clone size: once

CDR3 protein: CASSIGTGGYEQYF
CDR3 DNA: TGTGCCAGTAGTATAGGGACAGGGGGCTACGAGCAGTACTTC
J gene: TRBJ2-7
D gene: TRBD1
V gene: TRBV19
clone size: NA

CDR3 protein: CASSERGRDTQYF
CDR3 DNA: TGCGCCAGCAGTGAGAGGGGGCGCGATACGCAGTATTTT
J gene: TRBJ2-3
D gene: TRBD1
V gene: TRBV10-2
clone size: NA

CDR3 protein: CASSLVLADEQYF
CDR3 DNA: TGTGCCAGCAGCTTGGTTTTAGCGGACGAGCAGTACTTC
J gene: TRBJ2-7
D gene: NA
V gene: TRBV5-4
clone size: NA

CDR3 protein: CASSDGTSGTYEQYF
CDR3 DNA: TGTGCCAGCAGCGACGGGACTAGCGGGACCTACGAGCAGTACTTC
J gene: TRBJ2-7
D gene: TRBD2
V gene: TRBV9
clone size: few

CDR3 protein: CASLLQGSGNTIYF
CDR3 DNA: TGTGCCAGCTTACTCCAGGGTTCTGGAAACACCATATATTTT
J gene: TRBJ1-3
D gene: NA
V gene: TRBV28
clone size: NA

CDR3 protein: CASSTDRGLKAFF
CDR3 DNA: TGTGCCAGCAGCACGGACAGGGGGTTGAAAGCTTTCTTT
J gene: TRBJ1-1
D gene: TRBD1
V gene: TRBV28
clone size: NA

CDR3 protein: CASSQDFQETQYF
CDR3 DNA: TGTGCCAGCAGCCAAGACTTCCAAGAGACCCAGTACTTC
J gene: TRBJ2-5
D gene: NA
V gene: TRBV14
clone size: NA

CDR3 protein: CASSSWTSGAYEQYF
CDR3 DNA: TGTGCCAGCAGTTCATGGACTAGCGGGGCCTACGAGCAGTACTTC
J gene: TRBJ2-7
D gene: TRBD2
V gene: TRBV28
clone size: NA

CDR3 protein: CASSSARESYNEQFF
CDR3 DNA: TGTGCCAGCAGTTCGGCGCGGGAGTCCTACAATGAGCAGTTCTTC
J gene: TRBJ2-1
D gene: TRBD2
V gene: TRBV27
clone size: NA

CDR3 protein: CASSSMKNRPFNYGYTF
CDR3 DNA: TGTGCCAGCAGCTCCATGAAGAACAGGCCATTTAACTATGGCTACACCTTC
J gene: TRBJ1-2
D gene: NA
V gene: TRBV7-2
clone size: few

CDR3 protein: CASSSTGVGTDTQYF
CDR3 DNA: TGTGCCAGCAGCTCAACAGGGGTTGGGACAGATACGCAGTATTTT
J gene: TRBJ2-3
D gene: TRBD1
V gene: TRBV7-2
clone size: once

CDR3 protein: CASSYSIRGNQPQHF
CDR3 DNA: TGTGCCAGCAGTTACTCTATCCGGGGCAATCAGCCCCAGCATTTT
J gene: TRBJ1-5
D gene: NA
V gene: TRBV6-5
clone size: once

CDR3 protein: CASDLAGRGGKTQYF
CDR3 DNA: TGCGCCAGCGATCTAGCGGGCAGGGGGGGCAAGACCCAGTACTTC
J gene: TRBJ2-5
D gene: NA
V gene: TRBV10-2
clone size: NA

CDR3 protein: CASSQDGTGSQETQYF
CDR3 DNA: TGCGCCAGCAGCCAAGACGGGACAGGGTCCCAAGAGACCCAGTACTTC
J gene: TRBJ2-5
D gene: TRBD1
V gene: TRBV4-1
clone size: NA

CDR3 protein: CSVGLGQSYEQYF
CDR3 DNA: TGCAGCGTTGGTCTGGGACAGTCCTACGAGCAGTACTTC
J gene: TRBJ2-7
D gene: TRBD1
V gene: TRBV29-1
clone size: NA

CDR3 protein: CASSQGGPVLYGYTF
CDR3 DNA: TGCGCCAGCAGCCAGGGGGGACCCGTACTCTATGGCTACACCTTC
J gene: TRBJ1-2
D gene: NA
V gene: TRBV4-3
clone size: NA

CDR3 protein: CATSSGLNQPQHF
CDR3 DNA: TGTGCCACCAGCAGCGGACTTAATCAGCCCCAGCATTTT
J gene: TRBJ1-5
D gene: NA
V gene: TRBV15
clone size: NA

CDR3 protein: CASSPSWDRAYNEQFF
CDR3 DNA: TGTGCCAGCTCACCTAGTTGGGACAGGGCATACAATGAGCAGTTCTTC
J gene: TRBJ2-1
D gene: TRBD1
V gene: TRBV18
clone size: NA

CDR3 protein: CAWSLPGQGDAYEQYF
CDR3 DNA: TGTGCCTGGAGTCTCCCGGGACAGGGGGATGCCTACGAGCAGTACTTC
J gene: TRBJ2-7
D gene: TRBD1
V gene: TRBV30
clone size: NA

CDR3 protein: CASSLGGRAADTQYF
CDR3 DNA: TGTGCCAGCAGTTTAGGCGGGAGGGCCGCAGATACGCAGTATTTT
J gene: TRBJ2-3
D gene: TRBD2
V gene: TRBV6-5
clone size: NA

CDR3 protein: CASSLELGATEAFF
CDR3 DNA: TGTGCCAGCAGCTTAGAACTGGGGGCCACTGAAGCTTTCTTT
J gene: TRBJ1-1
D gene: NA
V gene: TRBV11-2
clone size: NA

CDR3 protein: CAIKGATNEKLFF
CDR3 DNA: TGTGCCATCAAAGGGGCCACTAATGAAAAACTGTTTTTT
J gene: TRBJ1-4
D gene: NA
V gene: TRBV10-3
clone size: NA

CDR3 protein: CASSGGRNEQFF
CDR3 DNA: TGCGCCAGCAGTGGCGGGAGGAATGAGCAGTTCTTC
J gene: TRBJ2-1
D gene: TRBD2
V gene: TRBV10-1
clone size: few

CDR3 protein: CASSVAPQETQYF
CDR3 DNA: TGTGCCAGCAGCGTAGCTCCCCAAGAGACCCAGTACTTC
J gene: TRBJ2-5
D gene: NA
V gene: TRBV9
clone size: NA

CDR3 protein: CASSLDFYRDYEQYF
CDR3 DNA: TGTGCCAGCAGCTTGGACTTCTACAGGGACTACGAGCAGTACTTC
J gene: TRBJ2-7
D gene: NA
V gene: TRBV7-2
clone size: NA

CDR3 protein: CASSSRGSGYTF
CDR3 DNA: TGCGCCAGCAGCTCCAGGGGGAGCGGCTACACCTTC
J gene: TRBJ1-2
D gene: TRBD1
V gene: TRBV5-1
clone size: few